These 13 T cell receptor beta chains were sequenced from one sample in a study of T cell responses to AZD1222 COVID-19 vaccine. Some clones are missing from TCRdb's copy, which holds only in-frame ones; the method was immunoSEQ multiplex PCR. Altogether 95,000 to 150,000 clones are present, 80% to 90% being singletons, with the ten largest covering approximately 3.1%. Material: peripheral blood, obtained on day 0 of AZD1222 vaccination. These TCRs come from an adult in good health.

The chain joins TRBV28 to TRBJ2-3; D may be TRBD2 (6 bases). CDR3 length: 16 amino acids. The V end lost 3 bases, the J end lost 3 bases, and 16 bases lay between the germline ends. The germline V gene encodes CDR1 MDHEN and CDR2 SYDVKM. CDR3 in amino acids: CASSLTSSFSTDTQYF. As DNA, the CDR3 is TGTGCCAGCAGTTTGACTAGTTCCTTCAGTACAGATACGCAGTATTTT. Drawing the rest from reference TRBV28 and TRBJ2-3, the complete variable domain is DVKVTQSSRYLVKRTGEKVFLECVQDMDHENMFWYRQDPGLGLRLIYFSYDVKMKEKGDIPEGYSVSREKKERFSLILESASTNQTSMYLCASSLTSSFSTDTQYFGPGTRLTVL.

V gene TRBV12-3 or TRBV12-4 combines with J gene TRBJ1-1; D possibly corresponds to TRBD1 (5 bases). This CDR3 is 13 amino acids long. V lost 2 bases, J lost 1 base, and 5 bases lay in between. The CDR3: CASSLRGNTEAFF. For the CDR3, the DNA is TGTGCCAGCAGTTTAAGGGGGAACACTGAAGCTTTCTTT.

The genes are TRBV10-3 and TRBJ1-1; D remains unclear. The CDR3 length is 14 residues. Germline V gene sequence: CDR1 ENHRY, CDR2 SYGVKD. Deletions cut 6 bases from V and 2 bases from J, with 13 bases between. The DNA for the CDR3 is TGTGCCATCAGCCACAGTACAGAAAACACTGAAGCTTTCTTT. Translation: CAISHSTENTEAFF.

The chain recombines TRBV29-1 with TRBJ1-1, with D unclear. The CDR3 totals 14 residues. Germline-derived CDR1 and CDR2 are SQVTM and ANQGSEA. V lost 4 bases to trimming and J lost 0 bases, with 12 bases between them. The CDR3 DNA sequence: TGCAGCGTTGGTCGTCGGGGAGTGAACACTGAAGCTTTCTTT. It is translated as CSVGRRGVNTEAFF.

This clone was seen a handful of times. V gene TRBV27 combines with J gene TRBJ1-6, with D maybe TRBD1 (6 bases). Trimming stripped 6 bases from V and 10 bases from J, with 13 bases between. Germline V gives CDR1 MNHEY, CDR2 SMNVEV (reference sequence). This CDR3 comprises 13 residues. As DNA, the CDR3 is TGTGCCAGCAGACAGGGTGCTGCGTCACCCCTCCACTTT. Protein: CASRQGAASPLHF.

CDR3 DNA sequence: TGTGCCATCCGACAGGGCACCTACAATGAGCAGTTCTTC. Translated: CAIRQGTYNEQFF. This chain links TRBV10-3 with TRBJ2-1; TRBD1 matches at 7 bases. V lost 8 bases and J lost 2; bases outside the gene matches: 3. This CDR3 has 13 amino acids. Germline V gives CDR1 ENHRY, CDR2 SYGVKD.

V gene TRBV5-4 combines with J gene TRBJ2-3, with D uncertain. Germline V gene lookup returns CDR1 SGHNT and CDR2 YYREEE (reference sequence). CDR3 length: 12 residues. V shed 1 base and J shed 6 bases, with 6 bases lying between them. The CDR3, as DNA: TGTGCCAGCAGCTTGAAGAGGGATACGCAGTATTTT. Translating gives CASSLKRDTQYF.

This rearrangement joins TRBV7-9 to TRBJ2-6, with no clear D. CDR3 size: 18 residues. V was trimmed by 5 bases and J by 2 bases, leaving 19 bases between them. Germline loops: CDR1 SEHNR, CDR2 FQNEAQ (reference sequence). The CDR3, as DNA: TGTGCCAGCAGCCCCCGACCGATATTGGGCACTGGGGCCAACGTCCTGACTTTC. As protein: CASSPRPILGTGANVLTF. Together with reference TRBV7-9 and TRBJ2-6, the CDR3 gives the full variable domain: DTGVSQNPRHKITKRGQNVTFRCDPISEHNRLYWYRQTLGQGPEFLTYFQNEAQLEKSRLLSDRFSAERPKGSFSTLEIQRTEQGDSAMYLCASSPRPILGTGANVLTFGAGSRLTVL.

The J gene is TRBJ2-6, the V gene TRBV5-1; D gene unclear. Germline loops: CDR1 SGHRS, CDR2 YFSETQ. V was clipped by 0 bases and J by 0 bases, with 4 bases between them. CDR3 length equals 15 residues. The CDR3 region has the DNA TGCGCCAGCAGCTTGGGGGGCTCTGGGGCCAACGTCCTGACTTTC. Protein: CASSLGGSGANVLTF. Full variable domain (outside the CDR3, taken from reference TRBV5-1 and TRBJ2-6): KAGVTQTPRYLIKTRGQQVTLSCSPISGHRSVSWYQQTPGQGLQFLFEYFSETQRNKGNFPGRFSGRQFSNSRSEMNVSTLELGDSALYLCASSLGGSGANVLTFGAGSRLTVL.

In nucleotides, the CDR3 is TGTGCCAGCAGTGAACAGGGGCCCAATCAGCCCCAGCATTTT. Its translation is CASSEQGPNQPQHF. The rearrangement uses TRBV2 and TRBJ1-5, with D perhaps matching TRBD1 (6 bases). The CDR3 sequence is 14 residues long. Trimming cost V 2 bases and J 3 bases, with 8 bases left between them. From germline, CDR1 is SNHLY and CDR2 FYNNEI.

The genes are TRBV5-1 and TRBJ1-1; D is undetermined. This CDR3 comprises 11 residues. Germline CDR1 SGHRS, CDR2 YFSETQ. Trimming stripped 5 bases from V and 4 bases from J, with 6 bases between. This CDR3 reads CASSRGTEAFF. The CDR3, as DNA: TGCGCCAGCAGTCGGGGCACTGAAGCTTTCTTT.

This clone was recorded a few times. This chain uses TRBV7-2 with TRBJ2-3; TRBD1 aligns across 10 bases. Germline assignment: CDR1 SGHTA and CDR2 FQGNSA. The CDR3 contains 16 residues. V was clipped by 6 bases and J by 0 bases; unmatched bases: 6. The CDR3 region is CASSPSGQGSTDTQYF. In DNA form, the CDR3 reads TGTGCCAGCAGTCCCTCGGGACAGGGGAGCACAGATACGCAGTATTTT.

As for this clone: The germline gene is not matched at one end of the junction; a read error may be the cause. The gene calls are TRBV12-3 or TRBV12-4 and TRBJ2-5; 11 positions agree with TRBD2. The CDR3 extends over 13 amino acids. This CDR3 reads CASSLAGGETQYF. The CDR3 nucleotides are TGTGCCAGCAGTCTAGCGGGGGGAGAGACCCAGTACTTC.